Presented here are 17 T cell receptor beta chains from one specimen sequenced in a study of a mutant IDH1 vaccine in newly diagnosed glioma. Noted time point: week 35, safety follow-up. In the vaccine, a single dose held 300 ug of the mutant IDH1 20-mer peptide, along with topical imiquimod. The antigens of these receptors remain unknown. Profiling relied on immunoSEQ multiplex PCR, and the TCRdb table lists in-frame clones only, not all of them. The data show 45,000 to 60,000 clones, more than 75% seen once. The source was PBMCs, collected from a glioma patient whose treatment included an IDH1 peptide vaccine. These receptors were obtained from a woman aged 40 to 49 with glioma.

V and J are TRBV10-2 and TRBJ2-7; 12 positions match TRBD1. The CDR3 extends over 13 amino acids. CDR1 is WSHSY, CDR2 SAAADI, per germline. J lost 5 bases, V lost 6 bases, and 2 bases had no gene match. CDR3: CASRGQGAHEQYF. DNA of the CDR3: TGCGCCAGCAGGGGACAGGGGGCCCACGAGCAGTACTTC.

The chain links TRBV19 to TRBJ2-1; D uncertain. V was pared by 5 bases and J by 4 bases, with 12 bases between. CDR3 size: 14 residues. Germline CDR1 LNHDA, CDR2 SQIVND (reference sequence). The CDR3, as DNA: TGTGCCAGTAGTCCTTCTTCGTTTTACAATGAGCAGTTCTTC. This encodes CASSPSSFYNEQFF.

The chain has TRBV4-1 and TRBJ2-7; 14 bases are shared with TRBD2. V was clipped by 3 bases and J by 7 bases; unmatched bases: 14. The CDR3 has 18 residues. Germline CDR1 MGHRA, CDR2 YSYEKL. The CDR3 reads CASSQMAYGTSGSWEQYF. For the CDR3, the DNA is TGCGCCAGCAGCCAGATGGCGTACGGGACTAGCGGGAGTTGGGAGCAGTACTTC.

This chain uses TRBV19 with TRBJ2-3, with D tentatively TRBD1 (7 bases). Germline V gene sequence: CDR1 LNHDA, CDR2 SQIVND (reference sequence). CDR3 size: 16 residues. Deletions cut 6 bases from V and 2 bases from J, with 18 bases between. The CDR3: CASSDRQGLFTDTQYF. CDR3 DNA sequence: TGTGCCAGTAGCGACAGACAGGGACTTTTCACAGATACGCAGTATTTT.

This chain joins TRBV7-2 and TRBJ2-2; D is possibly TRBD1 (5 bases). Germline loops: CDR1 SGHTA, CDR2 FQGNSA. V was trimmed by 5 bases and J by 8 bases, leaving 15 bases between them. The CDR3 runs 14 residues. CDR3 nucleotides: TGTGCCAGCAGCCCTCGACAGCCAAGAGGGGAGCTGTTTTTT. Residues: CASSPRQPRGELFF.

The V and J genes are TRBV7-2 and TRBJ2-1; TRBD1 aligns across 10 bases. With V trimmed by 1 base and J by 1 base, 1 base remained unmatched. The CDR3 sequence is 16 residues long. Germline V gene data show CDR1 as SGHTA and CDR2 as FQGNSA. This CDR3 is CASSLVGQGSYNEQFF. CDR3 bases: TGTGCCAGCAGCTTAGTGGGACAGGGGTCCTACAATGAGCAGTTCTTC.

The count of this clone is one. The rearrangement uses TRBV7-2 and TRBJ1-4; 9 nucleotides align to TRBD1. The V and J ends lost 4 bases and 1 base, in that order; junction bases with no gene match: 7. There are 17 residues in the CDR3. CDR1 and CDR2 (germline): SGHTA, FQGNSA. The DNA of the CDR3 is TGTGCCAGCAGCTCTCACAGGGGGCTCGGAACTAATGAAAAACTGTTTTTT. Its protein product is CASSSHRGLGTNEKLFF.

The CDR3 reads CSVGDVGRNTEAFF. As DNA, the CDR3 is TGCAGCGTTGGAGACGTTGGACGGAACACTGAAGCTTTCTTT. The gene calls are TRBV29-1 and TRBJ1-1; D remains unclear. V was clipped by 4 bases and J by 1 base, with 13 bases between them. The CDR3 contains 14 residues. Germline V gives CDR1 SQVTM, CDR2 ANQGSEA. The variable domain in full, with the rest retrieved from reference TRBV29-1 and TRBJ1-1, is SAVISQKPSRDICQRGTSLTIQCQVDSQVTMMFWYRQQPGQSLTLIATANQGSEATYESGFVIDKFPISRPNLTFSTLTVSNMSPEDSSIYLCSVGDVGRNTEAFFGQGTRLTVV.

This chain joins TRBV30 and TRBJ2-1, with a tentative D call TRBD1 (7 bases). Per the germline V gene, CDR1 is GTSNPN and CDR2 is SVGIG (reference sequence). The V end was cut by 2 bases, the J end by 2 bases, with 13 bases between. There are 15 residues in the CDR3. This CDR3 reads CAWSRRGLTYNEQFF. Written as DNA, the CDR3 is TGTGCCTGGAGTAGGAGGGGGCTCACCTACAATGAGCAGTTCTTC. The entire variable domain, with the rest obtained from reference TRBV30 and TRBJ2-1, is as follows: SQTIHQWPATLVQPVGSPLSLECTVEGTSNPNLYWYRQAAGRGLQLLFYSVGIGQISSEVPQNLSASRPQDRQFILSSKKLLLSDSGFYLCAWSRRGLTYNEQFFGPGTRLTVL.

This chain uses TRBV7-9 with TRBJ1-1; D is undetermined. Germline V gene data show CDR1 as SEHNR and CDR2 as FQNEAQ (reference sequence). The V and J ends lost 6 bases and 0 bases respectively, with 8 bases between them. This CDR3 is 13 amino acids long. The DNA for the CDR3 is TGTGCCAGCAGAAGAAACATGAACACTGAAGCTTTCTTT. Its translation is CASRRNMNTEAFF.

CDR3 amino acids: CASSPEGGRTEAFF. The CDR3 DNA reads as TGTGCCAGCAGCCCGGAAGGGGGGAGGACTGAAGCTTTCTTT. This chain uses TRBV5-8 with TRBJ1-1, with D tentatively TRBD1 (6 bases). V was shortened by 4 bases and J by 5 bases, with 15 bases between the two germline ends. The CDR3 is 14 residues long. CDR1 and CDR2 (germline): SGHTS, YDEGEE.

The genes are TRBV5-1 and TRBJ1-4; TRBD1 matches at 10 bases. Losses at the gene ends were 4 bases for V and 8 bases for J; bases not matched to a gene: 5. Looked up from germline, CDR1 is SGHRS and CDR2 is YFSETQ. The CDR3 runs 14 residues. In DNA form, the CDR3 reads TGCGCCAGCAGCACCGGACAGGGGGGGGAAAAACTGTTTTTT. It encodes CASSTGQGGEKLFF.

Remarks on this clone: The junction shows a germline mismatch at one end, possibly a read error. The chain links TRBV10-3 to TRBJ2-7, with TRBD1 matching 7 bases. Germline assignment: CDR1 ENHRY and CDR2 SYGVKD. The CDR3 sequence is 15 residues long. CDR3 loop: CAISTAGTASYAQYF. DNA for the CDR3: TGTGCCATCAGTACGGCCGGGACAGCTTCCTACGCGCAGTACTTC.

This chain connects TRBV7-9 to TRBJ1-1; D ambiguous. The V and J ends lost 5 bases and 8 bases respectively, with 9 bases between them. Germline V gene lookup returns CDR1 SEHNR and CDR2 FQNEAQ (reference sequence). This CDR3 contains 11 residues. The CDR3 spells CASSPMGEAFF. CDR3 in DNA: TGTGCCAGCAGCCCAATGGGGGAAGCTTTCTTT.

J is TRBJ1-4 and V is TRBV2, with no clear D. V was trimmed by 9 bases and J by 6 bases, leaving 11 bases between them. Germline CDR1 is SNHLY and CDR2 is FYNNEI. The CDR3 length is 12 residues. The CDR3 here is CARRGRDEKLFF. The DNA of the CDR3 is TGTGCCAGAAGAGGACGGGATGAAAAACTGTTTTTT.

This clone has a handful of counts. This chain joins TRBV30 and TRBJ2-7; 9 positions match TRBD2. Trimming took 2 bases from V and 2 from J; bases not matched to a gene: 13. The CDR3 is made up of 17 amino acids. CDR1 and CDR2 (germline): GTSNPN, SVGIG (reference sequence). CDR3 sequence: CAWSPPPRLAATYEQYF. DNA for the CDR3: TGTGCCTGGAGTCCCCCTCCCCGACTAGCGGCTACCTACGAGCAGTACTTC.

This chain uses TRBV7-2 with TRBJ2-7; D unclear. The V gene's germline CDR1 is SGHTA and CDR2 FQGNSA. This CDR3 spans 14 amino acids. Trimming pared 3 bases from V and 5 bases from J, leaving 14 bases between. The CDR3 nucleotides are TGTGCCAGCAGCTTTCTGGCCAGCCGCCACGAGCAGTACTTC. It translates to CASSFLASRHEQYF. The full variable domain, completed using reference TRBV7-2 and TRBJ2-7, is GAGVSQSPSNKVTEKGKDVELRCDPISGHTALYWYRQSLGQGLEFLIYFQGNSAPDKSGLPSDRFSAERTGGSVSTLTIQRTQQEDSAVYLCASSFLASRHEQYFGPGTRLTVT.